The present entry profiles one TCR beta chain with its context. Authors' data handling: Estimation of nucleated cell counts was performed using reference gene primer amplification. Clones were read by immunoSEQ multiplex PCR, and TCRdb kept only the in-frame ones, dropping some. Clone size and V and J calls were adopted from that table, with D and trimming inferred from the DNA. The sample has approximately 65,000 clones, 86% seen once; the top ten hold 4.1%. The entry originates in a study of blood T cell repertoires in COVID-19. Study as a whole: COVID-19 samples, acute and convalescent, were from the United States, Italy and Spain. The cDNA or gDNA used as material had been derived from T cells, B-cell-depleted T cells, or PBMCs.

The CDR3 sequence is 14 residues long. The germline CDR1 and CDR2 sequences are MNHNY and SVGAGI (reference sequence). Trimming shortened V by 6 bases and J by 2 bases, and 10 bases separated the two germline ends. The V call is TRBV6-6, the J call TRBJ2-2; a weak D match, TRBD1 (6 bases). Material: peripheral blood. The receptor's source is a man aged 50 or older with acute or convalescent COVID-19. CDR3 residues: CASRTDSNTGELFF. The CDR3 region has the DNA TGTGCCAGCAGGACGGACAGCAACACCGGGGAGCTGTTTTTT.